This T cell receptor (beta chain) was recovered during a study of cytomegalovirus exposure and HLA in healthy donors. Generated by immunoSEQ multiplex PCR, the TCRdb table keeps only in-frame clones and is missing some. Among tens of thousands of clones listed, roughly 94% were seen once. The germline V gene encodes CDR1 SGHVS and CDR2 FNYEAQ. V gave up 0 bases and J gave up 1 base, with 19 bases separating them. CDR3 length: 18 amino acids. The receptor was derived from a man in his late teens or twenties in good health and CMV-seronegative. The sequenced material came from PBMCs. V gene TRBV7-6 combines with J gene TRBJ2-7; perhaps TRBD1 as D (5 bases). The CDR3 nucleotides are TGTGCCAGCAGCTTAGCCGAACAGGTATCCCCCCGATCCTACGAGCAGTACTTC. Its translation: CASSLAEQVSPRSYEQYF.